A single sample gave rise to the 23 T cell receptor beta chains below, sequenced in a study of T cells in Graves' hyperthyroidism and ophthalmopathy. Amplified TCR beta CDR3 regions came from RNA transcripts. HTBI primers were the set used in a first-round RT-PCR of the TCR CDR3. In TCRdb, the multiplex PCR reads were re-called with MiXCR into one record per CDR3 protein. The profile covers around 300,000 distinct CDR3 sequences, with roughly 13% appearing a single time and around 25% taken by the ten largest. The source material was blood. Receptor source: a woman aged 25-40 years with Graves' hyperthyroidism.

This clonotype was observed many times. This chain uses TRBV28 with TRBJ1-6; D might be TRBD1 (6 bases). V shed 7 bases and J shed 7 bases, with 11 bases lying between them. In germline, CDR1 is MDHEN, CDR2 SYDVKM. The CDR3 extends over 13 amino acids. This chain's CDR3 is CASNDRLNSPLHF. The CDR3 nucleotides read TGTGCCAGCAACGACAGGTTGAATTCACCCCTCCACTTT.

As regards this clonotype: This may come from a read error, since a much larger clone is one base off. The CDR3 does not end in the conserved phenylalanine or tryptophan, so this is likely a read error. The V gene is TRBV29-1, the J gene TRBJ1-2; unclear D gene. Trimming removed 3 bases from V and 4 bases from J, with 9 bases in between. The CDR3 is made up of 12 amino acids. The germline V gene encodes CDR1 SQVTM and CDR2 ANQGSEA. The CDR3 bases are TGCAGCGTTGATGAGGGAGGCTATGGCTACACCCTC. Translating it yields CSVDEGGYGYTL.

This clonotype was counted between two and nine times. The CDR3 loop reads CSGIVGTYNEQFF. The CDR3 DNA reads as TGCAGTGGGATAGTTGGCACCTACAATGAGCAGTTCTTC. V is TRBV20-1 and J is TRBJ2-1; D unresolved. Between the trimmed V and J ends, which lost 7 bases and 2 bases, there was a span of 12 bases. Germline lookup yields CDR1 DFQATT and CDR2 SNEGSKA (reference sequence). CDR3 length: 13 residues.

A few counts support this clonotype. This may be a read error: a much more frequent sequence differs by one nucleotide. The chain combines TRBV10-2 with TRBJ2-7; tentative D call: TRBD2 (5 bases). Per germline, CDR1 WSHSY and CDR2 SAAADI. Trimming removed 5 bases at V and 5 bases at J, with 19 bases between. The CDR3 extends over 15 amino acids. The CDR3 sequence is CASSPLVGDTHEQYF. For the CDR3, the DNA is TGCGCCAGCAGTCCCCTAGTGGGAGATACCCACGAGCAGTACTTC.

This clonotype turned up a few times. A read error may be the cause here, since a much bigger clone is one base away. The V call is TRBV5-1, the J call TRBJ2-2; possibly TRBD1 for D (5 bases). Germline CDR1 is SGHRS and CDR2 is YFSETQ. The length of the CDR3 is 13 residues. The CDR3 is CASRQGNIGELFF. DNA of the CDR3: TGCGCCAGCAGGCAGGGTAACATCGGGGAGCTGTTTTTT.

With respect to this clonotype: One end of the junction fails to match germline, which may point to a read error. The chain links TRBV15 to TRBJ2-7; 8 bases line up with TRBD2. The CDR3 runs to 15 residues. Germline CDR1 is LNHNV and CDR2 is YYDKDF (reference sequence). The CDR3 reads CAASGGRGGYYEQYF. The CDR3 DNA is TGTGCCGCCAGCGGGGGTCGAGGGGGATACTACGAGCAGTACTTC.

With regard to this clonotype: At one of its ends the junction is not consistent with the germline gene, which may arise from a read error. The chain links TRBV18 to TRBJ2-2, with TRBD1 as a possible D gene (6 bases). Germline assignment: CDR1 KGHSH and CDR2 LQKENI. The CDR3 loop spans 15 amino acids. The DNA of the CDR3 is TGTGCCAGCTCACCAGGGGGCCGAACCACCGGGGAGCCGTTTTTT. This gives the protein CASSPGGRTTGEPFF.

This clonotype was seen many times. The chain combines TRBV11-1 with TRBJ2-1; the match to TRBD2 covers 8 bases. CDR1 is SGHAT, CDR2 FQDESV, per germline (reference sequence). V lost 5 bases, J lost 4 bases, and 7 bases stayed unmatched. This CDR3 contains 15 residues. The CDR3 here is CASSPIAGKYNEQFF. The CDR3 DNA reads TGTGCCAGCAGCCCAATAGCGGGAAAGTACAATGAGCAGTTCTTC.

This clonotype was counted many times. The rearrangement links TRBV28 to TRBJ1-1; tentatively, D is TRBD1 (6 bases). The germline V gene encodes CDR1 MDHEN and CDR2 SYDVKM. V lost 7 bases, J lost 11 bases, and 14 bases lay in between. This CDR3 comprises 11 residues. CDR3 residues: CASKGDIVAFF. CDR3 coding DNA: TGTGCCAGCAAGGGGGACATCGTGGCTTTCTTT. Looking up the rest from reference TRBV28 and TRBJ1-1 gives the full variable domain: DVKVTQSSRYLVKRTGEKVFLECVQDMDHENMFWYRQDPGLGLRLIYFSYDVKMKEKGDIPEGYSVSREKKERFSLILESASTNQTSMYLCASKGDIVAFFGQGTRLTVV.

The V and J genes are TRBV7-6 and TRBJ2-2; D ambiguous. Per the germline V gene, CDR1 is SGHVS and CDR2 is FNYEAQ. The CDR3 loop spans 16 amino acids. V shed 1 base and J shed 2 bases, with 11 bases lying between them. Written as DNA, the CDR3 is TGTGCCAGCAGCTTAGGACGCCTCTTTAACACCGGGGAGCTGTTTTTT. Protein product: CASSLGRLFNTGELFF.

V gene TRBV20-1 combines with J gene TRBJ1-5; possible D gene TRBD1, 6 bases. Germline V gene lookup returns CDR1 DFQATT and CDR2 SNEGSKA (reference sequence). The length of the CDR3 is 13 residues. V was pared by 3 bases and J by 3 bases, with 9 bases between. The CDR3 is CSASGGHNQPQHF. CDR3 coding DNA: TGCAGTGCTAGCGGGGGCCACAATCAGCCCCAGCATTTT.

There are a few counts of this clonotype. The gene calls are TRBV19 and TRBJ1-2; D unresolved. Germline V gene sequence: CDR1 LNHDA, CDR2 SQIVND (reference sequence). With 7 bases removed from V and 9 bases from J, the gap between germline ends came to 18 bases. The CDR3 is 13 amino acids. The DNA of the CDR3 is TGTGCCAGTACCCCCCGGAGAGATTACCGCTACACCTTC. This encodes CASTPRRDYRYTF.

This clonotype was observed at least ten times. The V gene is TRBV6-2 or TRBV6-3, the J gene TRBJ1-1; 10 bases fit TRBD1. The CDR3 extends over 13 amino acids. V lost 6 bases, J lost 7 bases, and 5 bases stayed unmatched. The germline gives CDR1 MNHEY, CDR2 SVGEGT. Here the CDR3 reads CASRRQGAGEAFF. For the CDR3, the DNA is TGTGCCAGCAGAAGACAGGGGGCCGGTGAAGCTTTCTTT.

This clonotype appeared many times. The J gene is TRBJ2-1, the V gene TRBV11-2; tentative D call: TRBD1 (7 bases). Germline V gives CDR1 SGHAT, CDR2 FQNNGV. The V end lost 5 bases, the J end lost 6 bases, and 14 bases lay between the germline ends. The CDR3 has 14 amino acids. CDR3 in amino acids: CASSLQGRGNEQFF. For the CDR3, the DNA is TGTGCCAGCAGCCTACAGGGGCGGGGCAATGAGCAGTTCTTC.

This clonotype was counted a few times. This may come from a read error, since a much larger clone is one base off. The chain carries TRBV7-2 and TRBJ2-1, with 11 nucleotides matching TRBD2. CDR1 and CDR2 from the germline V gene are SGHTA and FQGNSA. The CDR3 totals 18 residues. As DNA, the CDR3 is TGTGTCAGCAGCCCGGAACTAGCGGGAGAGAGCTCCTACAATGAGCAGTTCTTC. As protein: CVSSPELAGESSYNEQFF.

There are many counts of this clonotype. V usage is TRBV6-2 or TRBV6-3 and J usage is TRBJ2-2; TRBD1 aligns across 7 bases. V gave up 0 bases and J gave up 6 bases; unmatched junction bases: 7. The germline V gene has CDR1 MNHEY and CDR2 SVGEGT. The CDR3 has 16 amino acids. The CDR3 protein is CASSYSEQGSAGELFF. The CDR3, as DNA: TGTGCCAGCAGTTACTCCGAACAGGGGTCGGCCGGGGAGCTGTTTTTT.

The chain is built from TRBV20-1 and TRBJ2-5; TRBD2 might be the D (6 bases). In germline, CDR1 is DFQATT, CDR2 SNEGSKA (reference sequence). V was trimmed by 1 base and J by 3 bases, leaving 9 bases between them. This CDR3 has 13 amino acids. CDR3 protein: CSARAGREETQYF. The CDR3 coding sequence is TGCAGTGCTAGAGCCGGGAGAGAAGAGACCCAGTACTTC.

Ten or more counts support this clonotype. The chain couples TRBV12-5 to TRBJ2-7; 9 positions agree with TRBD2. There are 19 residues in the CDR3. Looked up from germline, CDR1 is LGHNT and CDR2 is FRNRAP. After removal of 4 bases from V and 3 bases from J, the junction contained 19 bases not matched to a gene. The CDR3 coding sequence is TGTGCTAGTGGTTCCCCTGCACAGGGGAGCTGGACTAGCGACTACGAGCAGTACTTC. It is translated as CASGSPAQGSWTSDYEQYF.

The CDR3 protein is CASSIEGGVAKNIQYF. CDR3 DNA sequence: TGTGCCAGTAGTATCGAGGGGGGAGTAGCCAAAAACATTCAGTACTTC. The rearrangement links TRBV19 to TRBJ2-4; the D call may be TRBD1 or TRBD2 (6 bases each). Looked up from germline, CDR1 is LNHDA and CDR2 is SQIVND (reference sequence). Trimming left V 3 bases short and J 0 bases short, with 12 bases between. This CDR3 has 16 amino acids.

This clonotype was detected ten times or more. The chain employs TRBV6-1 and TRBJ2-5, with TRBD1 matching over 9 bases. The CDR3 spans 15 residues. Trimming removed 6 bases from V and 5 bases from J; junction bases left unmatched: 10. The V gene's germline CDR1 is MNHNS and CDR2 SASEGT. CDR3 nucleotide sequence: TGTGCCAGCAGCTGGAGGACAGGGGTCCGGGAGACCCAGTACTTC. Protein product: CASSWRTGVRETQYF.

Ten or more counts support this clonotype. The CDR3 loop reads CASSLALSSYEQYF. CDR3 DNA sequence: TGTGCCAGCAGCTTAGCCTTGAGCTCCTACGAGCAGTACTTC. V usage is TRBV7-2 and J usage is TRBJ2-7; D remains unclear. The CDR3 length is 14 residues. The V and J ends lost 0 bases and 0 bases respectively, with 6 bases between them. Germline-derived CDR1 and CDR2 are SGHTA and FQGNSA.

This clonotype occurred many times. This chain joins TRBV28 and TRBJ2-2; D ambiguous. Germline lookup yields CDR1 MDHEN and CDR2 SYDVKM. The CDR3 has 13 residues. The ends were cut back, 5 bases at V and 2 bases at J, with 6 bases in the middle. CDR3 sequence: CASSRTNTGELFF. For the CDR3, the DNA is TGTGCCAGCAGTCGGACCAACACCGGGGAGCTGTTTTTT.

This clonotype showed up just a few times. The gene calls are TRBV20-1 and TRBJ2-7; D gene uncertain. CDR3 length: 14 amino acids. Germline V lookup: CDR1 DFQATT, CDR2 SNEGSKA (reference sequence). Between the trimmed V and J ends, which lost 2 bases and 2 bases, there was a span of 13 bases. The chain's CDR3 is CSARPRNNPYEQYF. DNA of the CDR3: TGCAGTGCTAGACCCCGGAATAACCCCTACGAGCAGTACTTC.